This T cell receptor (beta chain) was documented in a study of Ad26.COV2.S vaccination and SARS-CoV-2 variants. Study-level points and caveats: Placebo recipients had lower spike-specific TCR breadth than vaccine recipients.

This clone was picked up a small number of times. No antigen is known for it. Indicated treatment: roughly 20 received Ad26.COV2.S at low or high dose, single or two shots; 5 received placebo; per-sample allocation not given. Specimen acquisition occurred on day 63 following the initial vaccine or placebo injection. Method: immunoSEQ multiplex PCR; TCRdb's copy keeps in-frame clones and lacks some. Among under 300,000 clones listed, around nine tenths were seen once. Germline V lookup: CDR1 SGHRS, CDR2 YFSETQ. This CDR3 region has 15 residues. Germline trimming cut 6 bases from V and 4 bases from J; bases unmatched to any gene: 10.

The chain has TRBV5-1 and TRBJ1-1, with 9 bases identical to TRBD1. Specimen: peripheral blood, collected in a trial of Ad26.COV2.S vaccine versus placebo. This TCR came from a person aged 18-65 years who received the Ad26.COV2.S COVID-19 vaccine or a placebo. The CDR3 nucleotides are TGCGCCAGCACTCCGACAGGGGGGGTCGGCACTGAAGCTTTCTTT. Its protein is CASTPTGGVGTEAFF.